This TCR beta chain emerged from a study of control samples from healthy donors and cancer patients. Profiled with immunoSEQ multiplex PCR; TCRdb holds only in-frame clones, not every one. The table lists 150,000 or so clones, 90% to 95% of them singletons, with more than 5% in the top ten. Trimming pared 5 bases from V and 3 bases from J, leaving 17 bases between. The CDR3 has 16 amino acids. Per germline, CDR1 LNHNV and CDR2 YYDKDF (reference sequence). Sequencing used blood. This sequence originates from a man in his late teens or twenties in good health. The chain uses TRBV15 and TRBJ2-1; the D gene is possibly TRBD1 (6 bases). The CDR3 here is CATSSADSFNYNEQFF. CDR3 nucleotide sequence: TGTGCCACCAGCTCTGCGGACAGCTTCAACTACAATGAGCAGTTCTTC. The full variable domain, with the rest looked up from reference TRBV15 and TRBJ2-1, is DAMVIQNPRYQVTQFGKPVTLSCSQTLNHNVMYWYQQKSSQAPKLLFHYYDKDFNNEADTPDNFQSRRPNTSFCFLDIRSPGLGDTAMYLCATSSADSFNYNEQFFGPGTRLTVL.